These 21 T cell receptor beta chains were all obtained from the same sample, sequenced in a study of T cell repertoires in cytomegalovirus infection. TCRdb reanalysed the reads using MiXCR and keeps one entry per CDR3 protein. The profile shows 550,000 to 850,000 distinct CDR3 sequences, roughly a third of them singletons. No antigen is known for these receptors. Sequences were derived from cultured PBMCs, sampled from culture after CMV antigen stimulation. The source of these receptors is a human donor in good health (CMV status not recorded). Some clones in this sample may be carry-over from other donors' samples.

Only a few counts were recorded for this clonotype. V gene TRBV5-4 combines with J gene TRBJ2-1; 9 bases are a match to TRBD1. CDR1 is SGHNT, CDR2 YYREEE, per germline (reference sequence). The CDR3 contains 15 residues. Germline trimming cut 4 bases from V and 4 bases from J; bases unmatched to any gene: 6. The CDR3 DNA follows: TGTGCCAGCAGCCCCGAAGGGACAGGGTACAATGAGCAGTTCTTC. Translating gives CASSPEGTGYNEQFF.

This clonotype was counted between two and nine times. The chain links TRBV7-6 to TRBJ2-7, with 7 bases lining up with TRBD1. Germline V gene data show CDR1 as SGHVS and CDR2 as FNYEAQ. Trimming took 1 base from V and 6 from J; bases not matched to a gene: 6. There are 14 residues in the CDR3. CDR3 protein: CASSLEGGGGEQYF. The DNA of the CDR3 is TGTGCCAGCAGCTTAGAAGGGGGCGGAGGCGAGCAGTACTTC.

As regards this clonotype: A much larger clone differs from this one at a single base, so this may be a read error. This rearrangement joins TRBV7-2 to TRBJ2-5, with D perhaps matching TRBD2 (6 bases). CDR1 is SGHTA, CDR2 FQGNSA, per germline. The CDR3 covers 16 residues. The CDR3 nucleotides are TGTGACAGCAGCTTAGCGGTCAGCCGGGAGCGTGAGACCCAGTACTTC. Protein product: CDSSLAVSRERETQYF.

The CDR3 region is CSARGTGEEKLFF. The CDR3 coding sequence is TGCAGTGCTAGGGGGACAGGGGAAGAAAAACTGTTTTTT. V usage is TRBV20-1 and J usage is TRBJ1-4; TRBD1 matches at 10 bases. The V gene end was trimmed by 3 bases and the J gene end by 8 bases; junction bases not matched to a gene: 3. CDR3 length: 13 amino acids. Germline CDR1 and CDR2: DFQATT and SNEGSKA (reference sequence).

This clonotype came up many times. The chain is built from TRBV7-8 and TRBJ2-1, with TRBD2 matching over 12 bases. The CDR3 spans 18 residues. Trimming at V came to 5 bases and at J to 2 bases, leaving 10 bases not matched to a gene. Germline CDR1 and CDR2: SGHVS and FQNEAQ. This chain's CDR3 is CASSPGLAGERAYNEQFF. As DNA, the CDR3 is TGTGCCAGCAGCCCGGGACTAGCGGGCGAGCGGGCCTACAATGAGCAGTTCTTC.

The chain has TRBV10-3 and TRBJ2-7; TRBD1 is a possible D gene (5 bases). The CDR3 extends over 14 amino acids. Germline loops: CDR1 ENHRY, CDR2 SYGVKD. The germline V and J ends were trimmed by 6 bases and 4 bases, with 16 bases remaining between them. The CDR3 spells CAIRGPGAHYEQYF. DNA for the CDR3: TGTGCCATCAGGGGGCCTGGGGCCCATTACGAGCAGTACTTC.

The chain has TRBV6-2 or TRBV6-3 and TRBJ1-5; D is possibly TRBD1 (6 bases). Germline V CDR1 and CDR2: MNHEY, SVGEGT. Trimming shortened V by 6 bases and J by 2 bases, and 11 bases separated the two germline ends. The CDR3 length is 14 residues. Here the CDR3 reads CASSDRSRNQPQHF. In DNA form, the CDR3 reads TGTGCCAGCAGCGACAGGTCACGCAATCAGCCCCAGCATTTT.

This clonotype has just a few counts. The chain employs TRBV15 and TRBJ2-7, with TRBD1 matching 9 bases. Unmatched junction bases numbered 15, after V lost 5 bases and J lost 1 base. This CDR3 is built from 18 residues. The V gene's germline CDR1 is LNHNV and CDR2 YYDKDF (reference sequence). The DNA of the CDR3 is TGTGCCACCAGCCCCCGGTGGAGACAGGGGGAATTTTCCTACGAGCAGTACTTC. Protein product: CATSPRWRQGEFSYEQYF.

This clonotype has only a few counts. The chain joins TRBV7-2 to TRBJ2-5, with 7 bases that match TRBD1. The CDR3 is made up of 15 amino acids. The V gene's germline CDR1 is SGHTA and CDR2 FQGNSA. J was trimmed by 5 bases and V by 2 bases; bases with no gene match: 8. In DNA form, the CDR3 reads TGTGCCAGCAGCTTAAGACAGGACAGGACGGAGACCCAGTACTTC. Translation: CASSLRQDRTETQYF.

Written as DNA, the CDR3 is TGTGCCAGCAGTGAAGCTGGGGACAGGGGGCATGTAGCTTTCTTT. Its translation is CASSEAGDRGHVAFF. The chain uses TRBV6-1 and TRBJ1-1; 12 nucleotides agree with TRBD1. The CDR3 contains 15 residues. J was trimmed by 10 bases and V by 0 bases; bases with no gene match: 6. Per the germline V gene, CDR1 is MNHNS and CDR2 is SASEGT.

V and J are TRBV7-9 and TRBJ2-7; TRBD2 matches at 14 bases. With V trimmed by 2 bases and J by 5 bases, 14 bases remained unmatched. The CDR3 runs to 19 residues. Germline-derived CDR1 and CDR2 are SEHNR and FQNEAQ (reference sequence). This CDR3 is CASSLIGWGLAGDKNEQYF. In DNA, the CDR3 is TGTGCCAGCAGCTTAATCGGGTGGGGACTAGCGGGAGATAAGAACGAGCAGTACTTC. Looking up the rest from reference TRBV7-9 and TRBJ2-7 gives the full variable domain: DTGVSQNPRHKITKRGQNVTFRCDPISEHNRLYWYRQTLGQGPEFLTYFQNEAQLEKSRLLSDRFSAERPKGSFSTLEIQRTEQGDSAMYLCASSLIGWGLAGDKNEQYFGPGTRLTVT.

The chain uses TRBV19 and TRBJ2-7; D unclear. Germline V CDR1 and CDR2: LNHDA, SQIVND (reference sequence). V lost 7 bases to trimming and J lost 1 base, with 14 bases between them. CDR3 length: 14 residues. The DNA of the CDR3 is TGTGCCAGTACCCCAGGCAGACATTCCTACGAGCAGTACTTC. Translation: CASTPGRHSYEQYF.

Here the CDR3 DNA reads TGTGCCAGCAGTTTCGGGACAGGGTCGGGGGAGCTGTTTTTT. Protein sequence: CASSFGTGSGELFF. V is TRBV12-3 or TRBV12-4 and J is TRBJ2-2; 9 nucleotides agree with TRBD1. The CDR3 length is 14 residues. V shed 3 bases and J 8 bases; nucleotides not matched to a gene: 4.

The J gene is TRBJ1-5, the V gene TRBV4-2; D uncertain. The V gene lost 2 bases and the J gene lost 2 bases, with 10 bases spanning the gap. CDR1 is LGHNA and CDR2 is YNFKEQ in the germline V gene. The CDR3 runs to 15 residues. The CDR3 spells CASSQRVGGNQPQHF. The CDR3, as DNA: TGTGCCAGCAGCCAACGCGTCGGGGGCAATCAGCCCCAGCATTTT.

The chain is built from TRBV19 and TRBJ1-5; 7 nucleotides agree with TRBD1. The CDR3 extends over 15 amino acids. The V segment lost 7 bases and the J segment 7 bases; nucleotides outside the gene matches: 13. Germline V gene data show CDR1 as LNHDA and CDR2 as SQIVND (reference sequence). CDR3 protein: CASTTAEGASQPQHF. In DNA form, the CDR3 reads TGTGCCAGTACCACAGCGGAGGGGGCGAGCCAGCCCCAGCATTTT.

The chain has TRBV10-3 and TRBJ1-2; 7 bases agree with TRBD1. The CDR3 has 15 residues. Germline-derived CDR1 and CDR2 are ENHRY and SYGVKD. Trimming cost V 6 bases and J 1 base; bases outside gene matches: 8. The CDR3, as DNA: TGTGCCATCAGGAAAACGACAGGGATTAACTATGGCTACACCTTC. Amino acid sequence: CAIRKTTGINYGYTF.

This clonotype was picked up many times. The chain carries TRBV7-2 and TRBJ2-1, with D unclear. The V end was cut by 5 bases, the J end by 13 bases, with 12 bases between. CDR3 length equals 11 residues. Germline-derived CDR1 and CDR2 are SGHTA and FQGNSA. The CDR3: CASSALLSQFF. Written as DNA, the CDR3 is TGTGCCAGCAGCGCCTTACTGAGCCAGTTCTTC.

V usage is TRBV5-1 and J usage is TRBJ2-7, with D possibly TRBD1 on 6 matching bases. The CDR3 has 15 residues. Germline loops: CDR1 SGHRS, CDR2 YFSETQ. The germline V and J ends were trimmed by 4 bases and 1 base, with 15 bases remaining between them. CDR3 amino acids: CASSIQSTGSYEQYF. The CDR3 DNA is TGCGCCAGCAGCATACAATCGACAGGATCCTACGAGCAGTACTTC.

J is TRBJ1-2 and V is TRBV12-3 or TRBV12-4, with 8 nucleotides matching TRBD1. This CDR3 is 14 amino acids long. The ends lost 1 base at V and 7 bases at J; junction bases unmatched: 5. CDR3 sequence: CASSLGQGYRGYTF. In DNA form, the CDR3 reads TGTGCCAGCAGTTTAGGACAGGGGTATCGTGGCTACACCTTC.

The chain uses TRBV10-3 and TRBJ2-3, with no clear D. CDR3 length: 12 residues. CDR1 ENHRY and CDR2 SYGVKD come from the germline V gene. Trimming shortened V by 10 bases and J by 2 bases, and 10 bases separated the two germline ends. The CDR3 bases are TGTGCCACCCAAGCGACCACAGATACGCAGTATTTT. It encodes CATQATTDTQYF.

V and J are TRBV27 and TRBJ1-5; TRBD1 agrees at 7 bases. With 6 bases clipped from V and 0 bases from J, the junction kept 14 bases outside the gene matches. CDR3 length equals 18 residues. From germline, CDR1 is MNHEY and CDR2 SMNVEV (reference sequence). The CDR3 region has the DNA TGTGCCAGCAGCGACAGGGCCGACCTCGCCTATAGCAATCAGCCCCAGCATTTT. It translates to CASSDRADLAYSNQPQHF.